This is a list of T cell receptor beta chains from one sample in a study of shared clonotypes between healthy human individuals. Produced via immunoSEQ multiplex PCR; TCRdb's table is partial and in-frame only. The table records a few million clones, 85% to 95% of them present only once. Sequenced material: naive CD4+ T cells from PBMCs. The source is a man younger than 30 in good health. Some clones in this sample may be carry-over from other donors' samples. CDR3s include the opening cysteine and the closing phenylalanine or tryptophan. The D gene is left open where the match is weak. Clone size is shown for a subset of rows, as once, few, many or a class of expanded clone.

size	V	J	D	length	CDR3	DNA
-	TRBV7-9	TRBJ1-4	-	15	CASSLGGSYNEKLFF	TGTGCCAGCAGCTTAGGGGGCAGCTATAATGAAAAACTGTTTTTT
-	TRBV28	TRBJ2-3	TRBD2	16	CASSLVPGLVSDTQYF	TGTGCCAGCAGTTTGGTCCCAGGACTAGTATCAGATACGCAGTATTTT
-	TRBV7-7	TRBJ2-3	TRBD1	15	CASSLTGDSTDTQYF	TGTGCCAGCAGCTTGACAGGGGACAGCACAGATACGCAGTATTTT
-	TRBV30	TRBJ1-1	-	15	CAWSNGGVLQQEAFF	TGTGCCTGGAGTAACGGTGGGGTCCTCCAACAAGAAGCTTTCTTT
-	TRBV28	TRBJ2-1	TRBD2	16	CASSATGTSVSDEQFF	TGTGCCAGCAGTGCTACCGGGACTAGCGTGTCGGATGAGCAGTTCTTC
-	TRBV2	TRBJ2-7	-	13	CASSGTGPYEQYF	TGTGCCAGCAGTGGGACCGGGCCCTACGAGCAGTACTTC
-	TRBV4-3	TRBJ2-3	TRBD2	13	CASSREGRDTQYF	TGCGCCAGCAGCCGGGAGGGCCGAGATACGCAGTATTTT
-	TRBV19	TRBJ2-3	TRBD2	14	CASTGRSGTDTQYF	TGTGCCAGTACCGGGCGTAGCGGGACAGATACGCAGTATTTT
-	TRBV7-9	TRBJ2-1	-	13	CASSLGLRNEQFF	TGTGCCAGCAGCTTAGGCCTCCGGAATGAGCAGTTCTTC
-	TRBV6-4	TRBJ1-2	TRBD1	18	CASSDRTGQGDSNYGYTF	TGTGCCAGCAGTGACCGAACGGGACAGGGGGATTCGAACTATGGCTACACCTTC
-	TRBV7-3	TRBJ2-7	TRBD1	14	CASSRGQGVGEQYF	TGTGCCAGCAGCCGCGGACAGGGAGTAGGCGAGCAGTACTTC
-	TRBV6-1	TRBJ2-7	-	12	CASSQRGYEQYF	TGTGCCAGCAGCCAGCGAGGTTACGAGCAGTACTTC
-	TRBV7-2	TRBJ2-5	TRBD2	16	CASSLTHTSGQETQYF	TGTGCCAGCAGCTTAACCCATACTAGCGGCCAAGAGACCCAGTACTTC
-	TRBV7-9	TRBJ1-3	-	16	CASSLGVGFSGNTIYF	TGTGCCAGCAGCTTAGGCGTCGGGTTCTCTGGAAACACCATATATTTT
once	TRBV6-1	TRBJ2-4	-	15	CASTRAALAKNIQYF	TGTGCCAGCACCCGCGCCGCGCTAGCCAAAAACATTCAGTACTTC
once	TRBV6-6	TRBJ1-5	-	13	CASTEGSGQPQHF	TGTGCCAGCACTGAGGGATCGGGTCAGCCCCAGCATTTT
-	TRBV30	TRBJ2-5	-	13	CAWREGHWETQYF	TGTGCCTGGAGAGAGGGACATTGGGAGACCCAGTACTTC
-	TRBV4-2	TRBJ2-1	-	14	CASSQHPDDNEQFF	TGTGCCAGCAGCCAGCACCCGGACGACAATGAGCAGTTCTTC
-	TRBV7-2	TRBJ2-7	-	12	CASSTRPYEQYF	TGTGCCAGCAGCACTCGCCCCTACGAGCAGTACTTC
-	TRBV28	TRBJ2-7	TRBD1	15	CASSSPGTESYEQYF	TGTGCCAGCAGTTCCCCCGGGACAGAGTCCTACGAGCAGTACTTC
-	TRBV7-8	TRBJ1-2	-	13	CASSHRLGHGYTF	TGTGCCAGCAGCCACCGCCTCGGTCATGGCTACACCTTC
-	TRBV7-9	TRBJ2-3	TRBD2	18	CASSPGTSGWGSTDTQYF	TGTGCCAGCAGCCCCGGGACTAGCGGATGGGGCAGCACAGATACGCAGTATTTT
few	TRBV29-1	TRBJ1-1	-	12	CSVVPGNTEAFF	TGCAGCGTTGTTCCGGGGAACACTGAAGCTTTCTTT
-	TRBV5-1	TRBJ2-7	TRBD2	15	CASSLASGGGYEQYF	TGCGCCAGCAGCTTGGCCAGTGGGGGAGGGTACGAGCAGTACTTC